Below, 20 T cell receptor beta chains from the same sample are listed, as sequenced in a study of cytomegalovirus exposure and HLA in healthy donors. PCR amplification relied on 60 Vbeta primers (plus 13 Jbeta primers). Repertoires were generated with immunoSEQ multiplex PCR, while TCRdb's copy carries only in-frame clones and drops some. Of roughly 180,000 clones in the sample, 78% were seen once. The sequenced sample consisted of PBMCs. Source of these receptors: a woman aged 50 to 65 in good health and CMV-seropositive.

The rearrangement links TRBV13 to TRBJ2-3; D gene uncertain. The germline V and J ends were trimmed by 0 bases and 5 bases, with 6 bases remaining between them. Germline V lookup: CDR1 PRHDT, CDR2 FYEKMQ (reference sequence). The CDR3 totals 13 residues. The CDR3 DNA sequence: TGTGCCAGCAGCTTAGGGGCGGTAGATACGCAGTATTTT. This encodes CASSLGAVDTQYF. The entire variable domain, with the rest obtained from reference TRBV13 and TRBJ2-3, is as follows: AAGVIQSPRHLIKEKRETATLKCYPIPRHDTVYWYQQGPGQDPQFLISFYEKMQSDKGSIPDRFSAQQFSDYHSELNMSSLELGDSALYFCASSLGAVDTQYFGPGTRLTVL.

On this clone itself: At one end the junction does not follow the germline gene, possibly because of a read error. This chain joins TRBV2 and TRBJ1-2, with a possible D match to TRBD1 (5 bases). Germline loops: CDR1 SNHLY, CDR2 FYNNEI. The CDR3 contains 11 residues. The CDR3 DNA follows: TGTGCCAGGAGGACACCGTATGACTACACCTTC. This codes for CARRTPYDYTF.

This clone showed up just a few times. The chain carries TRBV7-9 and TRBJ1-4; 7 nucleotides agree with TRBD1. The CDR3 covers 15 residues. The junction had 6 bases not matched to a gene; V was cut back by 0 bases and J by 8 bases. CDR1 is SEHNR, CDR2 FQNEAQ, per germline (reference sequence). CDR3 sequence (DNA): TGTGCCAGCAGCTTAGCGGAGGGGGCCCGGGAAAAACTGTTTTTT. Translated: CASSLAEGAREKLFF.

The CDR3 bases are TGTGCCAGCAGCTTCGGACAACGAGGAAACACCATATATTTT. This translates into CASSFGQRGNTIYF. This chain connects TRBV7-6 to TRBJ1-3, with D possibly TRBD1 on 5 matching bases. This CDR3 region has 14 residues. V shed 3 bases and J shed 4 bases, with 10 bases lying between them. Germline loops: CDR1 SGHVS, CDR2 FNYEAQ.

The chain is built from TRBV2 and TRBJ1-1, with TRBD1 matching 7 bases. This CDR3 has 15 residues. From germline, CDR1 is SNHLY and CDR2 FYNNEI. Trimming cost V 2 bases and J 0 bases; bases outside gene matches: 3. The CDR3 nucleotides read TGTGCCAGCAGTGAATACAGGGGCATGAACACTGAAGCTTTCTTT. It translates to CASSEYRGMNTEAFF.

The chain employs TRBV21-1 and TRBJ1-5. TRBV21-1 is tagged as a pseudogene. The CDR3 consists of 16 residues. For the CDR3, the DNA is TGTGCCAGCAGCATTCATCACGGGGGGGGGAATCAGCCCCAGCATTTT. Protein: CASSIHHGGGNQPQHF.

The rearrangement links TRBV6-6 to TRBJ1-5, with TRBD1 as a possible D gene (5 bases). Trimming left V 6 bases short and J 0 bases short, with 9 bases between. Germline V CDR1 and CDR2: MNHNY, SVGAGI (reference sequence). CDR3 length equals 14 residues. CDR3 sequence (DNA): TGTGCCAGCAGAGCAGGGAATAGCAATCAGCCCCAGCATTTT. Translated, it gives CASRAGNSNQPQHF.

A note on this clone: This sample also contains other DNA sequences that code for the same CDR3. The genes are TRBV2 and TRBJ2-3; TRBD2 is a possible D gene (6 bases). The CDR3 loop spans 14 amino acids. V was trimmed by 3 bases and J by 0 bases, leaving 7 bases between them. Per germline, CDR1 SNHLY and CDR2 FYNNEI. In nucleotides, the CDR3 is TGTGCCAGCAGTGAGGGACTCAGCACAGATACGCAGTATTTT. Its translation: CASSEGLSTDTQYF.

Of note for this clone: At one end the junction does not follow the germline gene, possibly because of a read error. CDR3 sequence (DNA): TGTGCCAGCACTTACCGGGGTATCGAGGGATGGACTGAAGCTTTCTTT. The encoded protein is CASTYRGIEGWTEAFF. V gene TRBV6-6 combines with J gene TRBJ1-1, with D uncertain. The CDR3 covers 16 residues. Germline V CDR1 and CDR2: MNHNY, SVGAGI (reference sequence).

The rearrangement joins TRBV19 to TRBJ2-7; D may be TRBD1 (6 bases). This CDR3 contains 14 residues. CDR1 and CDR2 (germline): LNHDA, SQIVND (reference sequence). Trimming stripped 10 bases from V and 3 bases from J, with 19 bases between. CDR3 sequence: CATRSGRGIYEQYF. The CDR3 DNA reads as TGTGCCACCCGCTCCGGCAGGGGAATCTACGAGCAGTACTTC.

This chain uses TRBV5-1 with TRBJ1-2, with D uncertain. V was trimmed by 1 base and J by 8 bases, leaving 15 bases between them. This CDR3 spans 14 amino acids. Germline lookup yields CDR1 SGHRS and CDR2 YFSETQ. As DNA, the CDR3 is TGCGCCAGCAGCTTGACGGAGGGCGTACCAGGCTACACCTTC. Protein sequence: CASSLTEGVPGYTF.

This clone was seen a handful of times. The chain carries TRBV7-9 and TRBJ2-5, with 8 positions matching TRBD2. Per the germline V gene, CDR1 is SEHNR and CDR2 is FQNEAQ (reference sequence). J gave up 5 bases and V 8 bases, and 13 bases lay outside the gene matches. The CDR3 contains 15 residues. The CDR3 region is CASSRSSGGRETQYF. The CDR3 nucleotides read TGTGCCAGCTCCCGATCCAGCGGGGGCCGGGAGACCCAGTACTTC.

The chain is built from TRBV11-1 and TRBJ2-1; TRBD1 might be the D (5 bases). The CDR3 runs to 13 residues. V lost 6 bases and J lost 5, with 11 bases in between. Germline loops: CDR1 SGHAT, CDR2 FQDESV (reference sequence). The CDR3 here is CASSNRPDNEQFF. DNA for the CDR3: TGTGCCAGCAGTAACAGGCCGGACAATGAGCAGTTCTTC.

The gene calls are TRBV21-1 and TRBJ2-5; the table's D call TRBD2 went unverified against the DNA. TRBV21-1 is noted as a pseudogene. The CDR3 has 17 amino acids. Here the CDR3 DNA reads TGTGCCAGCAGTCTACCAGGGCGGGGGAGGGCGCAAGAGACCCAGTACTTC. Residues: CASSLPGRGRAQETQYF.

V is TRBV6-5 and J is TRBJ1-1; TRBD1 agrees at 8 bases. Per germline, CDR1 MNHEY and CDR2 SVGAGI. The ends lost 8 bases at V and 1 base at J; junction bases unmatched: 6. The CDR3 covers 14 residues. CDR3: CASWQGASNTEAFF. CDR3 coding DNA: TGTGCCAGCTGGCAGGGGGCTTCGAACACTGAAGCTTTCTTT.

The rearrangement uses TRBV18 and TRBJ2-3; 10 nucleotides align to TRBD1. Germline V CDR1 and CDR2: KGHSH, LQKENI. CDR3 length equals 16 residues. V dropped 2 bases and J dropped 7; count of bases not matched to a gene: 9. The DNA for the CDR3 is TGTGCCAGCTCACCAAGGGACAGGGGTTTACTAAATACGCAGTATTTT. The encoded protein is CASSPRDRGLLNTQYF.

The chain joins TRBV7-9 to TRBJ1-1, with 9 bases lining up with TRBD1. V lost 6 bases and J lost 2; bases outside the gene matches: 7. The CDR3 is made up of 15 amino acids. The germline V gene has CDR1 SEHNR and CDR2 FQNEAQ (reference sequence). The CDR3 loop reads CASSPGQGSNTEAFF. For the CDR3, the DNA is TGTGCCAGCAGTCCTGGACAGGGGAGCAACACTGAAGCTTTCTTT. The entire variable domain, with the rest obtained from reference TRBV7-9 and TRBJ1-1, is as follows: DTGVSQNPRHKITKRGQNVTFRCDPISEHNRLYWYRQTLGQGPEFLTYFQNEAQLEKSRLLSDRFSAERPKGSFSTLEIQRTEQGDSAMYLCASSPGQGSNTEAFFGQGTRLTVV.

The chain uses TRBV6-6 and TRBJ1-5, with D possibly matching TRBD1 (6 bases). The CDR3 loop spans 14 amino acids. V was pared by 10 bases and J by 3 bases, with 16 bases between. The germline V gene encodes CDR1 MNHNY and CDR2 SVGAGI (reference sequence). The CDR3 region is CATGRGGINQPQHF. The CDR3 coding sequence is TGTGCCACAGGCAGAGGGGGAATCAATCAGCCCCAGCATTTT.

V gene TRBV7-8 combines with J gene TRBJ2-1; D perhaps matches TRBD1 (6 bases). In germline, CDR1 is SGHVS, CDR2 FQNEAQ. This CDR3 comprises 14 residues. Trimming shortened V by 3 bases and J by 2 bases, and 8 bases separated the two germline ends. The CDR3 DNA sequence: TGTGCCAGCAGCTTGGGGGCCACCTACAATGAGCAGTTCTTC. It specifies CASSLGATYNEQFF.

The CDR3 sequence is CASSVRDREHEQYF. The CDR3, as DNA: TGTGCCAGCAGCGTTCGGGACAGGGAACACGAGCAGTACTTC. The V and J genes are TRBV9 and TRBJ2-7; TRBD1 agrees at 9 bases. CDR3 length: 14 amino acids. J gave up 5 bases and V 2 bases, and 5 bases lay outside the gene matches. Germline V gene data show CDR1 as SGDLS and CDR2 as YYNGEE.